This is a list of T cell receptor beta chains from one sample in a study of regulatory T cells in long-lasting Graves disease. Each CDR3 protein is one row after TCRdb ran MiXCR on the multiplex PCR reads. The profile shows about 420,000 distinct CDR3 sequences, less than 25% of them singletons. The specimen was peripheral blood mononuclear cells (PBMCs), collected when the disease was refractory, from a patient treated with antithyroid drugs. The receptors come from a female donor with Graves disease. Each CDR3 is given with its conserved first and last residue. Fields, in order: J gene, D gene, clone size, V gene, CDR3 protein, CDR3 DNA. The D gene is left open where the match is weak. Clone size appears in some rows only: once, few, many, or a class for an expanded clone.

j_call: TRBJ1-1
d_call: .
clone_size: many
v_call: TRBV20-1
cdr3_aa: CSARPWWGAEGNTEAFF
cdr3_nt: TGCAGTGCTAGGCCTTGGTGGGGCGCAGAGGGGAACACTGAAGCTTTCTTT

j_call: TRBJ2-1
d_call: TRBD2
clone_size: .
v_call: TRBV12-3/TRBV12-4
cdr3_aa: CASSPRLAGDNEQFF
cdr3_nt: TGTGCCAGCAGCCCTAGACTAGCGGGGGACAATGAGCAGTTCTTC

j_call: TRBJ2-7
d_call: .
clone_size: many
v_call: TRBV2
cdr3_aa: CASGGQGYEQYF
cdr3_nt: TGTGCCAGCGGGGGTCAGGGCTACGAGCAGTACTTC

j_call: TRBJ2-5
d_call: TRBD1
clone_size: .
v_call: TRBV4-1
cdr3_aa: CASSRPGTGVVETQYF
cdr3_nt: TGCGCCAGCAGCCGCCCCGGGACAGGGGTTGTGGAGACCCAGTACTTC

j_call: TRBJ2-2
d_call: TRBD1
clone_size: .
v_call: TRBV24-1
cdr3_aa: CATTTTRTGSNTGELFF
cdr3_nt: TGTGCCACCACCACAACAAGGACAGGGTCGAACACCGGGGAGCTGTTTTTT

j_call: TRBJ2-7
d_call: TRBD1
clone_size: .
v_call: TRBV7-2
cdr3_aa: CASSRRVGQTTYEQYF
cdr3_nt: TGTGCCAGCAGCCGACGAGTGGGACAGACTACGTACGAGCAGTACTTC

j_call: TRBJ1-4
d_call: .
clone_size: .
v_call: TRBV7-9
cdr3_aa: CASSLGGLTTNEKLFF
cdr3_nt: TGTGCCAGCAGCTTAGGTGGCCTAACAACTAATGAAAAACTGTTTTTT

j_call: TRBJ2-4
d_call: .
clone_size: .
v_call: TRBV7-2
cdr3_aa: CASSPPGLRKNIQYF
cdr3_nt: TGTGCCAGCAGCCCCCCGGGACTTCGCAAAAACATTCAGTACTTC

j_call: TRBJ2-5
d_call: .
clone_size: .
v_call: TRBV14
cdr3_aa: CASSQETPETQYF
cdr3_nt: TGTGCCAGCAGCCAAGAAACTCCAGAGACCCAGTACTTC

j_call: TRBJ2-1
d_call: TRBD2
clone_size: many
v_call: TRBV2
cdr3_aa: CASKRLAGGVYNEQFF
cdr3_nt: TGTGCCAGCAAACGACTAGCGGGAGGTGTTTACAATGAGCAGTTCTTC

j_call: TRBJ2-1
d_call: TRBD2
clone_size: .
v_call: TRBV12-3/TRBV12-4
cdr3_aa: CASSSSGRANNEQFF
cdr3_nt: TGTGCCAGCAGTTCTTCCGGGAGGGCCAACAATGAGCAGTTCTTC

j_call: TRBJ2-7
d_call: TRBD2
clone_size: many
v_call: TRBV2
cdr3_aa: CASIEGGRAYEQYF
cdr3_nt: TGTGCCAGCATCGAAGGCGGGAGGGCCTACGAGCAGTACTTC

j_call: TRBJ1-1
d_call: .
clone_size: few
v_call: TRBV12-3/TRBV12-4
cdr3_aa: CASSPRAGAEAFF
cdr3_nt: TGTGCCAGCAGTCCCCGGGCCGGGGCTGAAGCTTTCTTT

j_call: TRBJ1-4
d_call: TRBD1
clone_size: few
v_call: TRBV27
cdr3_aa: CASSDRGRNEKLFF
cdr3_nt: TGTGCCAGCAGTGACAGGGGGCGGAATGAAAAACTGTTTTTT